A single sample is the source of the 23 T cell receptor beta chains below, sequenced in a study of blood T cell repertoires in COVID-19. The assay was immunoSEQ multiplex PCR, and TCRdb's table has in-frame clones only and misses some. The sample consists of fewer than 350,000 clones, around 90% of them appearing once. The specimen was PBMCs or T cells enriched from blood (not recorded which). The receptor set was obtained from a middle-aged man who had been exposed to COVID-19.

The rearrangement links TRBV28 to TRBJ2-7, with 7 bases matching TRBD1. V shed 5 bases, J shed 5 bases, and the junction held 3 bases outside the gene matches. The length of the CDR3 is 12 residues. Looked up from germline, CDR1 is MDHEN and CDR2 is SYDVKM. CDR3 sequence (DNA): TGTGCCAGCAGTGACAGGGTTGACGAGCAGTACTTC. Protein: CASSDRVDEQYF.

This clone was observed once. The V call is TRBV2, the J call TRBJ2-2; 7 nucleotides agree with TRBD1. Germline V lookup: CDR1 SNHLY, CDR2 FYNNEI. This CDR3 contains 13 residues. Germline trimming cut 6 bases from V and 6 bases from J; bases unmatched to any gene: 4. CDR3 in amino acids: CASSLDRAGELFF. Here the CDR3 DNA reads TGTGCCAGCAGCCTTGACAGGGCCGGGGAGCTGTTTTTT.

The chain combines TRBV9 with TRBJ2-1; 8 nucleotides match TRBD2. Germline assignment: CDR1 SGDLS and CDR2 YYNGEE. This CDR3 is 16 amino acids long. V was pared by 4 bases and J by 13 bases, with 19 bases of the junction left unmatched. The CDR3 loop is CASSPGGMLHNEVQFF. Here the CDR3 DNA reads TGTGCCAGCAGCCCGGGGGGGATGCTCCACAATGAGGTTCAGTTCTTC. Drawing the rest from reference TRBV9 and TRBJ2-1, the complete variable domain is DSGVTQTPKHLITATGQRVTLRCSPRSGDLSVYWYQQSLDQGLQFLIQYYNGEERAKGNILERFSAQQFPDLHSELNLSSLELGDSALYFCASSPGGMLHNEVQFFGPGTRLTVL.

This chain links TRBV28 with TRBJ2-6; no clear D. The germline CDR1 and CDR2 sequences are MDHEN and SYDVKM. V lost 3 bases and J 6 bases, leaving 6 bases between the germline ends. CDR3 length: 13 residues. The CDR3 region has the DNA TGTGCCAGCAGTTTTAGTCCGGCCAACGTCCTGACTTTC. Amino acid sequence: CASSFSPANVLTF. Using reference TRBV28 and TRBJ2-6 for the parts outside the CDR3, the full variable domain is DVKVTQSSRYLVKRTGEKVFLECVQDMDHENMFWYRQDPGLGLRLIYFSYDVKMKEKGDIPEGYSVSREKKERFSLILESASTNQTSMYLCASSFSPANVLTFGAGSRLTVL.

CDR3 loop: CASSQDTGIDEQFF. DNA of the CDR3: TGCGCCAGCAGCCAAGACACGGGGATTGATGAGCAGTTCTTC. The rearrangement links TRBV4-3 to TRBJ2-1, with a tentative D call TRBD2 (5 bases). V gave up 0 bases and J gave up 8 bases, with 11 bases separating them. Germline CDR1 and CDR2: LGHNA and YSLEER. This CDR3 comprises 14 residues.

The chain combines TRBV7-2 with TRBJ2-3; D is perhaps TRBD1 (5 bases). Per germline, CDR1 SGHTA and CDR2 FQGNSA. The CDR3 totals 14 residues. The V end was cut by 6 bases, the J end by 2 bases, with 12 bases between. The CDR3, as DNA: TGTGCCAGCAGACCAGGGCGATCCACAGATACGCAGTATTTT. It translates to CASRPGRSTDTQYF.

The J gene is TRBJ2-5, the V gene TRBV19; TRBD2 aligns across 9 bases. Germline-derived CDR1 and CDR2 are LNHDA and SQIVND (reference sequence). Trimming removed 5 bases from V and 0 bases from J; junction bases left unmatched: 4. The CDR3 contains 15 residues. CDR3 region: CASSHLAGYQETQYF. In nucleotides, the CDR3 is TGTGCCAGTAGTCATCTAGCGGGGTACCAAGAGACCCAGTACTTC.

The chain uses TRBV3-1 (or the pseudogene TRBV3-2) and TRBJ2-1; 7 bases align to TRBD1. Germline lookup yields CDR1 LGHDT and CDR2 YNNKEL (reference sequence). V shed 4 bases, J shed 3 bases, and the junction held 12 bases outside the gene matches. The CDR3 length is 17 residues. CDR3 amino acids: CASSPRWNRGIYNEQFF. The DNA of the CDR3 is TGTGCCAGCAGCCCTAGATGGAACAGGGGAATCTACAATGAGCAGTTCTTC.

The rearrangement links TRBV9 to TRBJ2-1, with 13 bases fitting TRBD2. This CDR3 is 16 amino acids long. The germline CDR1 and CDR2 sequences are SGDLS and YYNGEE. Trimming at V came to 0 bases and at J to 9 bases, leaving 6 bases not matched to a gene. Here the CDR3 DNA reads TGTGCCAGCAGCGTAGTTGGGACTAGCGGGACAGGTGAGCAGTTCTTC. Amino acid sequence: CASSVVGTSGTGEQFF. The entire variable domain, with the rest obtained from reference TRBV9 and TRBJ2-1, is as follows: DSGVTQTPKHLITATGQRVTLRCSPRSGDLSVYWYQQSLDQGLQFLIQYYNGEERAKGNILERFSAQQFPDLHSELNLSSLELGDSALYFCASSVVGTSGTGEQFFGPGTRLTVL.

J is TRBJ2-1 and V is TRBV7-9; the D is unclear. There are 15 residues in the CDR3. Trimming pared 5 bases from V and 3 bases from J, leaving 14 bases between. CDR1 is SEHNR and CDR2 is FQNEAQ in the germline V gene (reference sequence). CDR3 protein: CASSRAVGGYNEQFF. The DNA for the CDR3 is TGTGCCAGCAGCCGAGCCGTCGGCGGCTACAATGAGCAGTTCTTC. The entire variable domain, with the rest obtained from reference TRBV7-9 and TRBJ2-1, is as follows: DTGVSQNPRHKITKRGQNVTFRCDPISEHNRLYWYRQTLGQGPEFLTYFQNEAQLEKSRLLSDRFSAERPKGSFSTLEIQRTEQGDSAMYLCASSRAVGGYNEQFFGPGTRLTVL.

The chain is built from TRBV19 and TRBJ1-4, with 10 bases fitting TRBD1. The V segment lost 6 bases and the J segment 5 bases; nucleotides outside the gene matches: 6. Per the germline V gene, CDR1 is LNHDA and CDR2 is SQIVND (reference sequence). CDR3 length: 15 residues. The CDR3 is CASRVRDRGNEKLFF. The CDR3 region has the DNA TGTGCCAGTAGGGTTCGGGACAGGGGAAATGAAAAACTGTTTTTT.

The rearrangement links TRBV6-2 or TRBV6-3 to TRBJ2-7, with 8 nucleotides matching TRBD1. The ends lost 4 bases at V and 3 bases at J; junction bases unmatched: 5. The CDR3 is made up of 14 amino acids. Germline V lookup: CDR1 MNHEY, CDR2 SVGEGT. CDR3 coding DNA: TGTGCCAGCAGTTTCGGACAGGGATTCTACGAGCAGTACTTC. This codes for CASSFGQGFYEQYF.

The CDR3: CASSSPSSTDTQYF. The CDR3 DNA is TGTGCCAGCAGTTCCCCTTCGAGCACAGATACGCAGTATTTT. The chain joins TRBV27 to TRBJ2-3, with D hard to call. Germline CDR1 reads MNHEY; CDR2 reads SMNVEV (reference sequence). The ends were cut back, 4 bases at V and 0 bases at J, with 8 bases in the middle. The CDR3 sequence is 14 residues long.

This chain links TRBV7-2 with TRBJ1-2; TRBD1 is a possible D gene (5 bases). With 2 bases removed from V and 4 bases from J, the gap between germline ends came to 17 bases. Per the germline V gene, CDR1 is SGHTA and CDR2 is FQGNSA. The CDR3 is 16 residues long. CDR3 in amino acids: CASSLRRGREGYGYTF. The CDR3 DNA is TGTGCCAGCAGCTTACGTCGCGGCAGGGAGGGCTATGGCTACACCTTC.

The V call is TRBV30, the J call TRBJ2-4, with 7 bases lining up with TRBD1. V gave up 0 bases and J gave up 6 bases; unmatched junction bases: 2. The V gene's germline CDR1 is GTSNPN and CDR2 SVGIG (reference sequence). This CDR3 has 13 amino acids. The CDR3 DNA follows: TGTGCCTGGAGTGTAAACAGGGGAAACATTCAGTACTTC. It yields the protein CAWSVNRGNIQYF.

The chain uses TRBV19 and TRBJ2-3; 13 nucleotides line up with TRBD2. The ends lost 5 bases at V and 3 bases at J; junction bases unmatched: 11. Germline V lookup: CDR1 LNHDA, CDR2 SQIVND (reference sequence). The CDR3 has 18 amino acids. The CDR3 nucleotides are TGTGCCAGTAGTCTCCGGACTAGCGGGAGTTCAAGGACAGATACGCAGTATTTT. Translating gives CASSLRTSGSSRTDTQYF. Full variable domain (outside the CDR3, taken from reference TRBV19 and TRBJ2-3): DGGITQSPKYLFRKEGQNVTLSCEQNLNHDAMYWYRQDPGQGLRLIYYSQIVNDFQKGDIAEGYSVSREKKESFPLTVTSAQKNPTAFYLCASSLRTSGSSRTDTQYFGPGTRLTVL.

The genes are TRBV5-4 and TRBJ2-7; 9 positions match TRBD2. Unmatched junction bases numbered 6, after V lost 4 bases and J lost 1 base. This CDR3 has 15 residues. Looked up from germline, CDR1 is SGHNT and CDR2 is YYREEE (reference sequence). CDR3 residues: CASSPVAGGSYEQYF. The CDR3 DNA reads TGTGCCAGCAGCCCCGTGGCGGGAGGGTCCTACGAGCAGTACTTC.

V and J are TRBV6-5 and TRBJ2-1, with TRBD1 matching 9 bases. Trimming at V came to 6 bases and at J to 1 base, leaving 4 bases not matched to a gene. CDR3 length equals 15 residues. Germline CDR1 and CDR2: MNHEY and SVGAGI. CDR3 in amino acids: CASSPGTGSYNEQFF. The CDR3 bases are TGTGCCAGCAGCCCCGGGACAGGGTCCTACAATGAGCAGTTCTTC.

This chain connects TRBV19 to TRBJ1-1, with 9 bases fitting TRBD1. Germline CDR1 is LNHDA and CDR2 is SQIVND (reference sequence). V gave up 4 bases and J gave up 5 bases; unmatched junction bases: 14. The CDR3 sequence is 17 residues long. The CDR3 protein is CASSRETGGRQGTEAFF. The CDR3 coding sequence is TGTGCCAGTAGTAGGGAGACAGGGGGGCGCCAGGGTACTGAAGCTTTCTTT.

This clone was detected a few times. The chain has TRBV6-6 and TRBJ1-5, with 8 bases that match TRBD1. Germline CDR1 and CDR2: MNHNY and SVGAGI (reference sequence). The CDR3 is made up of 13 amino acids. V dropped 8 bases and J dropped 5; count of bases not matched to a gene: 5. CDR3 loop: CASSGGADQPQHF. CDR3 nucleotide sequence: TGTGCCAGCTCAGGGGGCGCAGATCAGCCCCAGCATTTT.

The V gene is TRBV19, the J gene TRBJ2-2; D possibly corresponds to TRBD1 (5 bases). V lost 0 bases, J lost 3 bases, and 8 bases lay in between. The CDR3 has 15 residues. Germline CDR1 LNHDA, CDR2 SQIVND (reference sequence). The CDR3 here is CASSIDGRDTGELFF. The CDR3 DNA follows: TGTGCCAGTAGTATAGACGGCAGGGACACCGGGGAGCTGTTTTTT. The full variable domain, with the rest looked up from reference TRBV19 and TRBJ2-2, is DGGITQSPKYLFRKEGQNVTLSCEQNLNHDAMYWYRQDPGQGLRLIYYSQIVNDFQKGDIAEGYSVSREKKESFPLTVTSAQKNPTAFYLCASSIDGRDTGELFFGEGSRLTVL.

The chain joins TRBV9 to TRBJ1-2; D is unresolved. The V and J ends lost 4 bases and 7 bases respectively, with 23 bases between them. Germline-derived CDR1 and CDR2 are SGDLS and YYNGEE. The CDR3 is made up of 16 amino acids. The CDR3 DNA follows: TGTGCCAGCAGCCCGGGGATGGCGGATCCTACTGGTGGCTACACCTTC. Its translation: CASSPGMADPTGGYTF.

V gene TRBV19 combines with J gene TRBJ1-1; 9 bases are a match to TRBD1. This CDR3 is built from 14 residues. CDR1 is LNHDA, CDR2 SQIVND, per germline (reference sequence). With V trimmed by 7 bases and J by 4 bases, 7 bases remained unmatched. In DNA, the CDR3 is TGTGCCAGTACCGGGACAGGGCGAGGCACTGAAGCTTTCTTT. Translating gives CASTGTGRGTEAFF.